A selection of T cell receptor beta chains follows, all from one sample in a study of cytomegalovirus exposure and HLA in healthy donors. Clones were sequenced by immunoSEQ multiplex PCR, and TCRdb holds only the in-frame ones, with some missing. This sample has 80,000 or so clones, with approximately 62% found just once. Sequenced: PBMCs. Source of these receptors: a male donor in good health and CMV-seropositive. Both conserved end residues are part of each CDR3. The D gene is left open where the match is weak. Some rows have no size entry. The others give once, few or many, or a class for an expanded clone.

v_gene	j_gene	d_gene	abundance	CDR3nt	CDR3aa
TRBV2	TRBJ1-6	TRBD1	.	TGTGCCAGCAGTAGGACAGGGGGGAATTCACCCCTCCACTTT	CASSRTGGNSPLHF
TRBV7-7	TRBJ1-1	.	.	TGTGCTAGCAGCGCCACGGAGGACACTGAAGCTTTCTTT	CASSATEDTEAFF
TRBV6-1	TRBJ1-2	TRBD1	few	TGTGCCAGCAGTGGGTCGCGGGACAGCTATGGCTACACCTTC	CASSGSRDSYGYTF
TRBV28	TRBJ1-5	.	few	TGTGCCAGCAGCGGACAGTATCAGCCCCAGCATTTT	CASSGQYQPQHF
TRBV7-3	TRBJ2-1	TRBD2	once	TGTGCCAGCAGCTCTCGGGGTAGCGGGGGGGCGGGTGAGCAGTTCTTC	CASSSRGSGGAGEQFF
TRBV7-9	TRBJ2-7	TRBD1	few	TGTGCCAGCAGCGTGGACAGGGACTACGAGCAGTACTTC	CASSVDRDYEQYF
TRBV13	TRBJ1-2	TRBD1	.	TGTGCCAGCAGCCCTATCGGGACAGCGATTAACTATGGCTACACCTTC	CASSPIGTAINYGYTF
TRBV15	TRBJ1-5	.	few	TGTGCCACCAGCAGAGCCCCGAATCAGCCCCAGCATTTT	CATSRAPNQPQHF
TRBV4-2	TRBJ2-1	.	.	TGTGCTAGCAGTGGGGGACTTACTAAGGGGGAGCAGTTCTTC	CASSGGLTKGEQFF
TRBV11-2	TRBJ1-1	TRBD1	.	TGTGCCAGCAGCACCGACAGGGAGACTGAAGCTTTCTTT	CASSTDRETEAFF
TRBV7-9	TRBJ2-3	.	.	TGTGCCAGCAGCTTAGACGGGAGTTTAGATACGCAGTATTTT	CASSLDGSLDTQYF
TRBV7-9	TRBJ1-1	.	.	TGTGCCAGCAGCTTAGCGCGGGGCACTGAAGCTTTCTTT	CASSLARGTEAFF
TRBV10-3	TRBJ2-7	TRBD2	.	TGTGCCATCAGCCTTGGGGGTAGCGGGAATTACGAGCAGTACTTC	CAISLGGSGNYEQYF
TRBV30	TRBJ2-5	.	.	TGTGCCTGGAGTGCCCCCAATTCAGGGCGGATGGGCCAAGAGACCCAGTACTTC	CAWSAPNSGRMGQETQYF
TRBV27	TRBJ2-1	TRBD1	.	TGTGCCAGCAGACAGGGGGCGGAGCAGTTCTTC	CASRQGAEQFF
TRBV19	TRBJ2-7	TRBD1	.	TGTGCCAGTAGCTCCCCGGGGGACAGGGCCTACGAGCAGTACTTC	CASSSPGDRAYEQYF
TRBV5-6	TRBJ1-1	TRBD1	.	TGTGCCAGCAGCTGGGGACAGGGTACGGCTTTCTTT	CASSWGQGTAFF
TRBV7-9	TRBJ1-1	.	.	TGTGCCAGCAGCTTGGGCTCCCAAGGAACTGAAGCTTTCTTT	CASSLGSQGTEAFF